This T cell receptor (beta chain) was identified in a study of CD8 T cells in ankylosing spondylitis. Notes on the study in general: Earlier authors reported some of these motif variants in reactive arthritis synovial fluid and blood. A motif in TCR beta, a set of about 8 highly homologous variants, appeared characteristic of ankylosing spondylitis blood. The study looked at matched synovial fluid samples from ankylosing spondylitis patients. Disease-linked clones were reported to be significantly enriched there. Relatively scarce in peripheral blood, disease-linked clones were CD8+.

Trimming cost V 6 bases and J 4 bases; bases outside gene matches: 11. CDR1 and CDR2 from the germline V gene are MNHEY and SVGEGT. This CDR3 is built from 15 residues. Using quantitative 5'-RACE with molecular barcodes, the authors made TCR beta libraries. Via MiXCR, TCRdb re-called the 5' RACE reads, giving one row per CDR3 protein. This table holds under 850,000 distinct CDR3 sequences, under 20% found once. This clonotype was counted between two and nine times. As yet, its antigen is unknown. The TCR comes from a male donor with ankylosing spondylitis. Sequenced material: blood, either unsorted or a sorted T cell fraction (not recorded which). This sequence joins TRBV6-2 or TRBV6-3 and TRBJ2-7; TRBD2 matches 8 bases. Written as DNA, the CDR3 is TGTGCCAGCAGGATATCGAGCGGGAGTGGTTACGAGCAGTACTTC. This sequence encodes CASRISSGSGYEQYF.